The clone carrying this T cell receptor beta chain came up a few times. This table comes from immunoSEQ multiplex PCR, and its TCRdb copy is limited to in-frame clones, with some not included. Here the sample spans roughly 93,000 clones, roughly 92% being singletons. The data stem from a study of T cell changes during pregnancy in multiple sclerosis. V was clipped by 0 bases and J by 7 bases, with 13 bases between them. The CDR3 contains 16 residues. CDR1 is LNHDA and CDR2 is SQIVND in the germline V gene (reference sequence). V and J are TRBV19 and TRBJ1-6; D ambiguous. This TCR derives from a female donor with multiple sclerosis, enrolled in a pregnancy study. Material: peripheral blood, obtained after pregnancy. The CDR3 protein is CASSIDGSLNNSPLHF. The CDR3 DNA sequence: TGTGCCAGTAGTATAGATGGATCACTAAACAATTCACCCCTCCACTTT.